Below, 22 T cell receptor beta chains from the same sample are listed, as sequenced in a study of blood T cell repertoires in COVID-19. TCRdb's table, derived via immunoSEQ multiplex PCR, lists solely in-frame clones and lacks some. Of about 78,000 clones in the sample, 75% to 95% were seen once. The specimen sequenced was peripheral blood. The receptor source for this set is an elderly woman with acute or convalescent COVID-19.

In DNA, the CDR3 is TGCGCCAGCAGCTTGACCGGGACTAGCGGGGATAGGCAGTTCTTC. It encodes CASSLTGTSGDRQFF. The V gene is TRBV5-1, the J gene TRBJ2-1; 13 bases align to TRBD2. CDR3 length: 15 residues. Germline assignment: CDR1 SGHRS and CDR2 YFSETQ. The V segment lost 1 base and the J segment 12 bases; nucleotides outside the gene matches: 7.

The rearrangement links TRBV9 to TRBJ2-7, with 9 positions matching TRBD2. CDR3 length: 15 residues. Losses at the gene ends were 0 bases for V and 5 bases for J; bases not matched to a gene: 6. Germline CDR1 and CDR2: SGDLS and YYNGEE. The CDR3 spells CASSVEAGGLHEQYF. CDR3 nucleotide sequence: TGTGCCAGCAGCGTAGAGGCGGGAGGGCTCCACGAGCAGTACTTC.

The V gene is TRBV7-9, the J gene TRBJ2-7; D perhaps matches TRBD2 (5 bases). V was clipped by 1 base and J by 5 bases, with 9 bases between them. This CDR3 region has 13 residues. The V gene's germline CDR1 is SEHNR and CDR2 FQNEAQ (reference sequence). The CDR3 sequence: CASSLGLLDEQYF. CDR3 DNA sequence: TGTGCCAGCAGCTTAGGACTACTAGACGAGCAGTACTTC.

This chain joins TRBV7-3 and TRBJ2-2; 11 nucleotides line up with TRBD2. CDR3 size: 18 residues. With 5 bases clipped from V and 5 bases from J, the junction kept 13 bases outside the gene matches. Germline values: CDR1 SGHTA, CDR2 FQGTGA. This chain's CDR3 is CASSPRGSGRASTGELFF. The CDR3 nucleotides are TGTGCCAGCAGCCCTCGGGGTAGCGGGAGGGCTTCGACCGGGGAGCTGTTTTTT.

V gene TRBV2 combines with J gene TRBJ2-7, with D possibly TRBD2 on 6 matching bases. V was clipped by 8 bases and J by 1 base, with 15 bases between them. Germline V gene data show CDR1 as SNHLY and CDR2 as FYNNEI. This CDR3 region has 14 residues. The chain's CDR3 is CASGRRGTSYEQYF. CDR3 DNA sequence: TGTGCCAGCGGTCGGAGGGGAACTTCCTACGAGCAGTACTTC.

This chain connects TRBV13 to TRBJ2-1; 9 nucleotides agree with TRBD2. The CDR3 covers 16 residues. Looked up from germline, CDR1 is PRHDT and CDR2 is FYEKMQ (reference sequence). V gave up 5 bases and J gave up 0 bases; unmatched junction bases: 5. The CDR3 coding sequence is TGTGCCAGCAGCCAAATAGCGGGGGCCTCCTACAATGAGCAGTTCTTC. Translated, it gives CASSQIAGASYNEQFF.

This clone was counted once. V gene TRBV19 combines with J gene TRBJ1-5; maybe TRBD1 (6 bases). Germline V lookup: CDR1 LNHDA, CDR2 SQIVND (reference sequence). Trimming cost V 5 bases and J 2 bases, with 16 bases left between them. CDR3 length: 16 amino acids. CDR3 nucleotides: TGTGCCAGTAGTCCCCGCCCAGGGGACCGCAATCAGCCCCAGCATTTT. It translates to CASSPRPGDRNQPQHF. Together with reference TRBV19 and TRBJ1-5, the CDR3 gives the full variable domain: DGGITQSPKYLFRKEGQNVTLSCEQNLNHDAMYWYRQDPGQGLRLIYYSQIVNDFQKGDIAEGYSVSREKKESFPLTVTSAQKNPTAFYLCASSPRPGDRNQPQHFGDGTRLSIL.

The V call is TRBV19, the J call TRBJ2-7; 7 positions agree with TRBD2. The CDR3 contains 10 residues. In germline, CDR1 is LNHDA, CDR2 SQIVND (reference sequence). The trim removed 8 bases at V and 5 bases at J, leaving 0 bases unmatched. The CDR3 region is CASGTNEQYF. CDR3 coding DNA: TGTGCCAGTGGGACTAACGAGCAGTACTTC.

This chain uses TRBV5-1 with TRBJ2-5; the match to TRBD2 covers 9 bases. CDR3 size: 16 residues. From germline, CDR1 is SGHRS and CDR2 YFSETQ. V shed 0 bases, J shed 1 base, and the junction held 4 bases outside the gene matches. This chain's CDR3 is CASSLGTSGSQETQYF. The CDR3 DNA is TGCGCCAGCAGCTTGGGTACTAGCGGGTCCCAAGAGACCCAGTACTTC.

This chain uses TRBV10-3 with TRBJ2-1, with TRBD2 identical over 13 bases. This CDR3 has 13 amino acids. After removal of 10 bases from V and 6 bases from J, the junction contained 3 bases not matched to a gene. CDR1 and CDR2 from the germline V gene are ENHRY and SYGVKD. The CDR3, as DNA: TGTGCCACTGGACTAGCGGGGGCCAATGAGCAGTTCTTC. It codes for CATGLAGANEQFF.

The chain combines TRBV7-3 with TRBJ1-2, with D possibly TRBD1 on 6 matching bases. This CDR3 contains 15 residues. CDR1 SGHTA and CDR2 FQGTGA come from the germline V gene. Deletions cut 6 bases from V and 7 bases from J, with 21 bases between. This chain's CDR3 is CASRNGAGALGGYTF. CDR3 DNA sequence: TGTGCCAGCAGGAATGGGGCAGGGGCGCTGGGTGGCTACACCTTC.

The chain's CDR3 is CASSGGAAKNIQYF. The CDR3 coding sequence is TGTGCCAGCTCCGGGGGGGCGGCCAAAAACATTCAGTACTTC. The chain uses TRBV18 and TRBJ2-4, with TRBD2 matching over 8 bases. CDR3 length: 14 residues. V shed 6 bases and J 1 base; nucleotides not matched to a gene: 2. Per the germline V gene, CDR1 is KGHSH and CDR2 is LQKENI.

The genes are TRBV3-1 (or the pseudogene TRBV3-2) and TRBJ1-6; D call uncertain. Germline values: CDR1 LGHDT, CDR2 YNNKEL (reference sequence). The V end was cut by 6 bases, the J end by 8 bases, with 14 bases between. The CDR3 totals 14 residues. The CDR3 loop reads CASRKRVVHSPLHF. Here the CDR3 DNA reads TGTGCCAGCAGGAAGCGGGTGGTTCATTCACCCCTCCACTTT.

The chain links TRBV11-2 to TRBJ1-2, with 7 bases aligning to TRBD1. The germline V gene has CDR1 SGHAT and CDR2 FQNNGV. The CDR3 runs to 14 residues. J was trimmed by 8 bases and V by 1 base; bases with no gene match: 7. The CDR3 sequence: CASSLGGGGEGYTF. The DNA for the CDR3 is TGTGCCAGCAGCTTAGGAGGAGGGGGCGAGGGCTACACCTTC.

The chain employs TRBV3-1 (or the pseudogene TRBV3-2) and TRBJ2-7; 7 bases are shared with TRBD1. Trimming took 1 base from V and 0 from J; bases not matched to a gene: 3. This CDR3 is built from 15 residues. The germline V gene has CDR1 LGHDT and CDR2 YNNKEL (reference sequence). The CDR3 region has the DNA TGTGCCAGCAGCCAAGCGCGACAGGGCTCCTACGAGCAGTACTTC. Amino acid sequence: CASSQARQGSYEQYF.

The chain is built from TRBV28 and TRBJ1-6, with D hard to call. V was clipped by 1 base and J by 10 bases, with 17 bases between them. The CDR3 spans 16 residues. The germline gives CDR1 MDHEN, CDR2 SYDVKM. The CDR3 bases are TGTGCCAGCAGTTTATATCCAGGAGGAAAGAGGTCACCCCTCCACTTT. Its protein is CASSLYPGGKRSPLHF. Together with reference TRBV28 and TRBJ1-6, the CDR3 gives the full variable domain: DVKVTQSSRYLVKRTGEKVFLECVQDMDHENMFWYRQDPGLGLRLIYFSYDVKMKEKGDIPEGYSVSREKKERFSLILESASTNQTSMYLCASSLYPGGKRSPLHFGNGTRLTVT.

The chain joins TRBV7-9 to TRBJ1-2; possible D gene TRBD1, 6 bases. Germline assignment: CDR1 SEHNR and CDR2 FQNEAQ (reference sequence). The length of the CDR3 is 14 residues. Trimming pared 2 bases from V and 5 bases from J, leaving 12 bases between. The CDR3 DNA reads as TGTGCCAGCAGCTTAAGTTGGCAGGGGTATGGCTACACCTTC. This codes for CASSLSWQGYGYTF.

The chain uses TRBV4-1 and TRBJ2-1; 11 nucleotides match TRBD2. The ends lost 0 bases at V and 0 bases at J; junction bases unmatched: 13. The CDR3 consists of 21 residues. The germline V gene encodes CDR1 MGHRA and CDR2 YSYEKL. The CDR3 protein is CASSQEKGELAGVSSYNEQFF. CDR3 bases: TGCGCCAGCAGCCAAGAAAAAGGGGAACTAGCGGGAGTCAGCTCCTACAATGAGCAGTTCTTC.

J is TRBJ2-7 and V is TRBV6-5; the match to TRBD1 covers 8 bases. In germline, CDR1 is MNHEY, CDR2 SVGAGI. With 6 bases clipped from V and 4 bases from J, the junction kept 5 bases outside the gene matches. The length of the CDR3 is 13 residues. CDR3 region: CASRGQALYEQYF. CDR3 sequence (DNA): TGTGCCAGCAGGGGACAGGCCTTATACGAGCAGTACTTC.

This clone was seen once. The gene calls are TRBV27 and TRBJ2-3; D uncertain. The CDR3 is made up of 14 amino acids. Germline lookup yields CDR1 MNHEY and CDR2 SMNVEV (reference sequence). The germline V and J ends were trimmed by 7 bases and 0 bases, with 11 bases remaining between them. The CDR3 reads CASTTTYSTDTQYF. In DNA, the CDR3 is TGTGCCAGCACCACGACTTATAGCACAGATACGCAGTATTTT.

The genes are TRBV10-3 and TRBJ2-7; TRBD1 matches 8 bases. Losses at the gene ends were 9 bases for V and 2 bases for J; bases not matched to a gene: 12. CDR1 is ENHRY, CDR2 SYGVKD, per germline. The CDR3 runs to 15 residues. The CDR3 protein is CAIALTGTGPYEQYF. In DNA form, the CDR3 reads TGTGCCATAGCACTTACCGGGACAGGTCCCTACGAGCAGTACTTC.

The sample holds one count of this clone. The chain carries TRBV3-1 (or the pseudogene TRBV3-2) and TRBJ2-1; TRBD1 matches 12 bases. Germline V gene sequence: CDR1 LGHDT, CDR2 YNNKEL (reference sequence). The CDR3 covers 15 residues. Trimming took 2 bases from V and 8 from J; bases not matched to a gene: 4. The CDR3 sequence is CASSQSGTGGYEQFF. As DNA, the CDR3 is TGTGCCAGCAGCCAATCCGGGACAGGGGGCTATGAGCAGTTCTTC.